This T cell receptor (beta chain) originates from a study of blood T cells in healthy people across ages. The CDR3 runs to 15 residues. Trimming at V came to 0 bases and at J to 6 bases, leaving 7 bases not matched to a gene. Germline V gene data show CDR1 as SGHRS and CDR2 as YFSETQ. Alongside a J-beta primer mix, a sample-barcoded 5' primer served in a second PCR lasting about 6 to 11 cycles. MiXCR was run by TCRdb on the 5' RACE reads, yielding one entry per CDR3 protein. The profile shows 1.5 million to 2 million distinct CDR3 sequences, 28% of them singletons. This clonotype was recorded a few times.

The sample taken for sequencing was blood. The receptor was derived from a woman aged 25 to 45 in good health. The chain uses TRBV5-1 and TRBJ2-7, with TRBD2 matching 9 bases. The CDR3 sequence: CASSLALAGVTEQYF. The CDR3 nucleotides read TGCGCCAGCAGCTTGGCCTTAGCGGGAGTTACCGAGCAGTACTTC. Together with reference TRBV5-1 and TRBJ2-7, the CDR3 gives the full variable domain: KAGVTQTPRYLIKTRGQQVTLSCSPISGHRSVSWYQQTPGQGLQFLFEYFSETQRNKGNFPGRFSGRQFSNSRSEMNVSTLELGDSALYLCASSLALAGVTEQYFGPGTRLTVT.